Listed below are T cell receptor beta chains from one sample, sequenced in a study of blood T cell repertoires in COVID-19. Profiled with immunoSEQ multiplex PCR; TCRdb holds only in-frame clones, not every one. This sample has about 270,000 clones, with roughly 90% found just once. Sequencing was performed on PBMCs or T cells enriched from blood (not recorded which). Receptor source: a woman in her thirties or forties with acute COVID-19. Each CDR3 is given with its conserved first and last residue. A D gene is named only where the DNA matches it firmly. Size is stated for part of the rows, as once, few or many counts, or as a class when the clone is expanded.

D | J | size | V | CDR3 | DNA
TRBD1 | TRBJ2-7 | once | TRBV4-3 | CASSRDRSSYEQYF | TGCGCCAGCAGTCGGGACAGGAGCTCCTACGAGCAGTACTTC
- | TRBJ2-2 | - | TRBV5-3 | CARRSDRWSGDTGELFF | TGTGCCAGAAGATCGGACAGATGGTCAGGGGACACCGGGGAGCTGTTTTTT
- | TRBJ2-1 | - | TRBV19 | CASSIENEQFF | TGTGCCAGTAGTATTGAGAATGAGCAGTTCTTC
- | TRBJ2-3 | - | TRBV7-9 | CASSSAGGVTDTQYF | TGTGCCAGCAGCTCTGCCGGGGGAGTCACAGATACGCAGTATTTT
- | TRBJ1-2 | - | TRBV6-1 | CASSERVGGHGGYTF | TGTGCCAGCAGTGAAAGGGTGGGAGGTCACGGTGGCTACACCTTC
TRBD1 | TRBJ1-2 | - | TRBV5-6 | CASSRTGGKDGYTF | TGTGCCAGCAGCCGGACAGGGGGCAAAGATGGCTACACCTTC
- | TRBJ1-1 | - | TRBV5-1 | CASSDGSTANTEAFF | TGCGCCAGCAGCGACGGGTCAACGGCGAACACTGAAGCTTTCTTT
TRBD1 | TRBJ2-7 | - | TRBV10-3 | CAISGQGSSYEQYF | TGTGCCATCAGTGGACAGGGGAGTTCCTACGAGCAGTACTTC
TRBD1 | TRBJ2-1 | - | TRBV7-2 | CASSFRTGRVNEQFF | TGTGCCAGCAGCTTCAGGACAGGGAGAGTTAATGAGCAGTTCTTC
TRBD2 | TRBJ2-2 | - | TRBV7-9 | CASSLALTGRAGELFF | TGTGCCAGCAGCTTAGCCCTTACCGGGAGGGCCGGGGAGCTGTTTTTT
- | TRBJ1-5 | - | TRBV19 | CASSKGVTRRSNQPQHF | TGTGCCAGTAGTAAAGGGGTGACCCGGCGAAGCAATCAGCCCCAGCATTTT
TRBD1 | TRBJ1-1 | - | TRBV28 | CASSLTGVGAFF | TGTGCCAGCAGTTTAACAGGGGTTGGAGCTTTCTTT
TRBD1 | TRBJ2-1 | - | TRBV7-9 | CASSLRDRGIHEQFF | TGTGCCAGCAGCTTGAGGGACAGGGGTATCCATGAGCAGTTCTTC
TRBD2 | TRBJ2-1 | - | TRBV7-2 | CASRPGLIYNEQFF | TGTGCCAGCAGGCCGGGACTAATTTACAATGAGCAGTTCTTC
TRBD1 | TRBJ1-1 | - | TRBV5-1 | CASSLGGQGANTEAFF | TGCGCCAGCAGCTTGGGTGGACAGGGGGCGAACACTGAAGCTTTCTTT
- | TRBJ1-3 | few | TRBV2 | CASRPVGNTIYF | TGTGCCAGCAGGCCGGTTGGAAACACCATATATTTT
- | TRBJ1-2 | - | TRBV6-5 | CASSYSPKGPNYGYTF | TGTGCCAGCAGTTACTCGCCGAAGGGGCCTAACTATGGCTACACCTTC
- | TRBJ2-7 | - | TRBV28 | CASSFRVYEQYF | TGTGCCAGCAGTTTCAGGGTTTACGAGCAGTACTTC
TRBD2 | TRBJ2-1 | - | TRBV3-1/TRBV3-2 | CASSPRPSGRATDNEQFF | TGTGCCAGCAGCCCAAGGCCTAGCGGGAGGGCCACGGACAATGAGCAGTTCTTC
TRBD2 | TRBJ2-3 | - | TRBV5-8 | CASSPGTGGARDTQYF | TGTGCCAGCAGCCCTGGAACCGGGGGGGCCAGGGATACGCAGTATTTT
- | TRBJ2-3 | - | TRBV18 | CASSPEVADTQYF | TGTGCCAGCTCACCAGAGGTAGCAGATACGCAGTATTTT
TRBD2 | TRBJ2-3 | few | TRBV16 | CASSPPLAGDTDTQYF | TGTGCCAGCAGCCCCCCCCTAGCGGGGGACACAGATACGCAGTATTTT
TRBD2 | TRBJ2-7 | - | TRBV5-1 | CASSPAGGSGEQYF | TGCGCCAGCAGTCCCGCGGGAGGTAGTGGCGAGCAGTACTTC
- | TRBJ1-4 | - | TRBV4-1 | CASSQGGAGEKLFF | TGCGCCAGCAGCCAAGGGGGCGCAGGTGAAAAACTGTTTTTT
TRBD2 | TRBJ2-7 | - | TRBV6-2/TRBV6-3 | CASSYSLAGGFSYEQYF | TGTGCCAGCAGTTACTCCCTAGCGGGGGGTTTCTCCTACGAGCAGTACTTC
TRBD1 | TRBJ1-6 | once | TRBV19 | CASRNRGLIDSPLHF | TGTGCCAGCAGAAACAGGGGGCTGATTGATTCACCCCTCCACTTT
TRBD2 | TRBJ2-3 | - | TRBV7-3 | CASRRGSTDTQYF | TGTGCCAGCAGGCGGGGGAGCACAGATACGCAGTATTTT
- | TRBJ1-2 | - | TRBV12-2 | CASRLVLEGQIGYTF | TGTGCAAGTCGCTTAGTACTGGAGGGACAGATTGGCTACACCTTC
- | TRBJ1-1 | - | TRBV25-1 | CASSDAGAAEAFF | TGTGCCAGCAGTGACGCGGGGGCTGCTGAAGCTTTCTTT
- | TRBJ2-1 | - | TRBV9 | CASSVASTQGLQQFF | TGTGCCAGCAGCGTAGCCTCCACCCAGGGGCTCCAGCAGTTCTTC
TRBD1 | TRBJ1-1 | - | TRBV12-3/TRBV12-4 | CASSFSGGRGAFF | TGTGCCAGCAGTTTTTCAGGGGGCAGGGGAGCTTTCTTT
- | TRBJ2-2 | - | TRBV6-5 | CASSYERFTGELFF | TGTGCCAGCAGTTACGAACGGTTCACCGGGGAGCTGTTTTTT
TRBD1 | TRBJ1-5 | - | TRBV3-1/TRBV3-2 | CASSQGGQGRGQPQHF | TGTGCCAGCAGCCAAGGGGGACAGGGGAGGGGTCAGCCCCAGCATTTT
- | TRBJ2-6 | once | TRBV6-1 | CASSDWTTGANVLTF | TGTGCCAGCAGTGATTGGACAACTGGGGCCAACGTCCTGACTTTC
TRBD2 | TRBJ2-2 | - | TRBV29-1 | CSGTGLGGLAGVAGELFF | TGCAGCGGAACGGGACTAGGTGGACTAGCGGGGGTTGCCGGGGAGCTGTTTTTT
- | TRBJ1-1 | - | TRBV30 | CAWSINFSGGAFF | TGTGCCTGGAGTATAAACTTCTCCGGGGGAGCTTTCTTT
- | TRBJ2-5 | - | TRBV5-4 | CASSPDSIQETQYF | TGTGCCAGCAGCCCGGACAGCATCCAAGAGACCCAGTACTTC
- | TRBJ1-4 | - | TRBV3-1/TRBV3-2 | CASSQAPDERDEKLFF | TGTGCCAGCAGCCAAGCACCGGACGAGAGGGATGAAAAACTGTTTTTT
- | TRBJ1-1 | - | TRBV19 | CASSIGRGITEAFF | TGTGCCAGTAGTATAGGTCGGGGGATCACTGAAGCTTTCTTT
TRBD2 | TRBJ2-5 | - | TRBV7-9 | CASSLAGLRETQYF | TGTGCCAGCAGCTTAGCGGGACTACGAGAGACCCAGTACTTC
- | TRBJ1-5 | - | TRBV28 | CASSFISYLGGQPQHF | TGTGCCAGCAGTTTTATCTCTTATCTTGGCGGTCAGCCCCAGCATTTT
TRBD1 | TRBJ1-5 | - | TRBV24-1 | CATSDRTGARDQPQHF | TGTGCCACCAGTGACCGAACAGGGGCAAGGGATCAGCCCCAGCATTTT
- | TRBJ1-1 | - | TRBV5-4 | CASSLVGASNTEAFF | TGTGCCAGCAGCTTGGTGGGGGCCTCAAACACTGAAGCTTTCTTT
- | TRBJ1-4 | - | TRBV14 | CASSQETGIGEKLFF | TGTGCCAGCAGCCAAGAGACGGGGATTGGGGAAAAACTGTTTTTT